Listed below are T cell receptor beta chains from one sample, sequenced in a study of technical replicates of blood from a few donors. TCRdb keeps only in-frame clones here, not all; method: immunoSEQ multiplex PCR. Among roughly 76,000 clones listed, more than 85% were seen once. Material: T cells isolated from PBMCs. The receptors come from a human donor in good health. Some clones in this sample may be carry-over from other donors' samples. Both conserved end residues are part of each CDR3. A D gene is named only where the DNA matches it firmly. Clone size is not always given. Where it is, it says once, few, many or a class for expanded clones.

d_call: TRBD1; clone_size: -; j_call: TRBJ1-1; v_call: TRBV4-1; cdr3_nt: TGCGCCAGCAGCCATAGTACAGGGGTGAACACTGAAGCTTTCTTT; cdr3_aa: CASSHSTGVNTEAFF
d_call: -; clone_size: -; j_call: TRBJ2-1; v_call: TRBV6-1; cdr3_nt: TGTGCCGGAGGACCTCACAATGAGCAGTTCTTC; cdr3_aa: CAGGPHNEQFF
d_call: -; clone_size: -; j_call: TRBJ2-1; v_call: TRBV7-8; cdr3_nt: TGTGCCAGCAGTCAACTAGTAAAGCAGTTCTTC; cdr3_aa: CASSQLVKQFF
d_call: -; clone_size: -; j_call: TRBJ2-1; v_call: TRBV7-3; cdr3_nt: TGTGCCAGCAGCGTAGGAGGGCCCAACAATGAGCAGTTCTTC; cdr3_aa: CASSVGGPNNEQFF
d_call: TRBD1; clone_size: -; j_call: TRBJ2-4; v_call: TRBV5-8; cdr3_nt: TGTGCCAGCAGCGACAGACAGGGAAGAAACATTCAGTACTTC; cdr3_aa: CASSDRQGRNIQYF
d_call: -; clone_size: -; j_call: TRBJ2-6; v_call: TRBV7-9; cdr3_nt: TGTGCCAGCAGCCAAGGGGTAGGGGCCAACGTCCTGACTTTC; cdr3_aa: CASSQGVGANVLTF
d_call: TRBD1; clone_size: -; j_call: TRBJ2-7; v_call: TRBV11-2; cdr3_nt: TGTGCCAGCAGCTTAGATCGTCGGGACAGGGGTGTTTATAGCTACTCCGAGCAGTACTTC; cdr3_aa: CASSLDRRDRGVYSYSEQYF
d_call: TRBD1; clone_size: -; j_call: TRBJ1-3; v_call: TRBV30; cdr3_nt: TGTGCCTGGAGTGCGGGACAGGGAGGTGGAAACACCATATATTTT; cdr3_aa: CAWSAGQGGGNTIYF
d_call: -; clone_size: -; j_call: TRBJ1-5; v_call: TRBV7-9; cdr3_nt: TGTGCCAGCAGCCCCCGGTCGGAGCAGCCCCAGCATTTT; cdr3_aa: CASSPRSEQPQHF
d_call: TRBD1; clone_size: -; j_call: TRBJ2-7; v_call: TRBV2; cdr3_nt: TGTGCCAGCAGTGAAGCTACGACAGGGCTCGAGCAGTACTTC; cdr3_aa: CASSEATTGLEQYF
d_call: TRBD2; clone_size: -; j_call: TRBJ2-7; v_call: TRBV28; cdr3_nt: TGTGCCAGCAGTTTATATGGGGGGCGGCGGCGGGAGGTTACCTACGAGCAGTACTTC; cdr3_aa: CASSLYGGRRREVTYEQYF
d_call: -; clone_size: -; j_call: TRBJ2-5; v_call: TRBV19; cdr3_nt: TGTGCCAGTAGCCCACGCGGACAGGCGGGGGAGACCCAGTACTTC; cdr3_aa: CASSPRGQAGETQYF
d_call: -; clone_size: once; j_call: TRBJ1-1; v_call: TRBV2; cdr3_nt: TGTGCCAGCAGGGAGGACCGAGCCACTGAAGCTTTCTTT; cdr3_aa: CASREDRATEAFF
d_call: TRBD1; clone_size: -; j_call: TRBJ1-3; v_call: TRBV19; cdr3_nt: TGTGCCAGTAGTATAATAGCGGGACAGTCGGCTGGAAACACCATATATTTT; cdr3_aa: CASSIIAGQSAGNTIYF
d_call: TRBD1; clone_size: -; j_call: TRBJ2-3; v_call: TRBV28; cdr3_nt: TGTGCCAGCAGCCCAACAGGGGACAGCACAGATACGCAGTATTTT; cdr3_aa: CASSPTGDSTDTQYF
d_call: -; clone_size: -; j_call: TRBJ1-2; v_call: TRBV5-5; cdr3_nt: TGTGCCAGCAGCTTTGGAGGGGCCGCTTATGGCTACACCTTC; cdr3_aa: CASSFGGAAYGYTF
d_call: -; clone_size: -; j_call: TRBJ2-7; v_call: TRBV30; cdr3_nt: TGTGCCTGCTCCGAGGTGGATCCCTACGAGCAGTACTTC; cdr3_aa: CACSEVDPYEQYF
d_call: -; clone_size: -; j_call: TRBJ2-3; v_call: TRBV29-1; cdr3_nt: TGCAGCGTTGATTTGGACAGAACAGATACGCAGTATTTT; cdr3_aa: CSVDLDRTDTQYF
d_call: -; clone_size: -; j_call: TRBJ1-2; v_call: TRBV5-4; cdr3_nt: TGTGCCAGCAGCTTGGAGTTCGCCGAGATTTCTAACTATGGCTACACCTTC; cdr3_aa: CASSLEFAEISNYGYTF
d_call: -; clone_size: -; j_call: TRBJ1-5; v_call: TRBV6-4; cdr3_nt: TGTGCCAGCAGCCCAAACAGCTATAGCAATCAGCCCCAGCATTTT; cdr3_aa: CASSPNSYSNQPQHF
d_call: -; clone_size: -; j_call: TRBJ1-1; v_call: TRBV7-8; cdr3_nt: TGTGCCAGCAGCTTAGCGCTCGGAGGTGAAGCTTTCTTT; cdr3_aa: CASSLALGGEAFF
d_call: -; clone_size: -; j_call: TRBJ2-1; v_call: TRBV25-1; cdr3_nt: TGTGCCAGCAGTGAATCTTATGAGCAGTTCTTC; cdr3_aa: CASSESYEQFF
d_call: -; clone_size: -; j_call: TRBJ1-2; v_call: TRBV5-6; cdr3_nt: TGTGCCAGCGGTTCGGAAGACAGCTATGGCTACACCTTC; cdr3_aa: CASGSEDSYGYTF
d_call: -; clone_size: -; j_call: TRBJ2-3; v_call: TRBV7-8; cdr3_nt: TGTGCCAGCAGCTCGATAGGCCCAGGGAGCACAGATACGCAGTATTTT; cdr3_aa: CASSSIGPGSTDTQYF
d_call: -; clone_size: -; j_call: TRBJ2-7; v_call: TRBV19; cdr3_nt: TGTGCCAGTAGTACCCTCCCCCTCTACGAGCAGTACTTC; cdr3_aa: CASSTLPLYEQYF
d_call: TRBD2; clone_size: -; j_call: TRBJ2-2; v_call: TRBV29-1; cdr3_nt: TGCAGCGTTGAAGAGGGACTAGCGGGAGGGCCCGGGGAGCTGTTTTTT; cdr3_aa: CSVEEGLAGGPGELFF